The 20 T cell receptor beta chains below all came from one sample that was sequenced in a study of cytomegalovirus exposure and HLA in healthy donors. PCR involved 60 Vbeta and 13 Jbeta primers. TCRdb's copy holds only in-frame clones and misses some; the assay was immunoSEQ multiplex PCR. The sample lists almost 200,000 clones; about four fifths were seen once. Sequencing was carried out using PBMCs. The receptor source for this set is a male donor in good health and CMV-seropositive.

The rearrangement links TRBV19 to TRBJ2-7, with 7 positions matching TRBD2. There are 15 residues in the CDR3. Germline values: CDR1 LNHDA, CDR2 SQIVND (reference sequence). J gave up 0 bases and V 3 bases, and 5 bases lay outside the gene matches. For the CDR3, the DNA is TGTGCCAGTAGTATCGGAGCGGGGAGCTCCTACGAGCAGTACTTC. Its translation: CASSIGAGSSYEQYF.

This chain links TRBV7-6 with TRBJ2-1; 11 nucleotides line up with TRBD2. V lost 8 bases and J lost 3; bases outside the gene matches: 9. The CDR3 is made up of 16 amino acids. Germline V gene sequence: CDR1 SGHVS, CDR2 FNYEAQ. In nucleotides, the CDR3 is TGTGCCAGCGGGGGGTTAGCGGGAGGGCTCTACAATGAGCAGTTCTTC. Translation: CASGGLAGGLYNEQFF.

The chain has TRBV6-1 and TRBJ2-5; 11 nucleotides align to TRBD1. This CDR3 spans 15 amino acids. V shed 2 bases, J shed 4 bases, and the junction held 3 bases outside the gene matches. Germline CDR1 MNHNS, CDR2 SASEGT. The CDR3 region is CASSERTGGLETQYF. In DNA form, the CDR3 reads TGTGCCAGCAGTGAACGGACAGGGGGCTTAGAGACCCAGTACTTC.

The chain couples TRBV7-3 to TRBJ1-1, with D perhaps matching TRBD1 (6 bases). Between the trimmed V and J ends, which lost 4 bases and 5 bases, there was a span of 11 bases. The germline gives CDR1 SGHTA, CDR2 FQGTGA. This CDR3 contains 13 residues. DNA for the CDR3: TGTGCCAGCAGCTCTCAGGGGCGTACTGAAGCTTTCTTT. It translates to CASSSQGRTEAFF.

The chain has TRBV5-4 and TRBJ1-4; 7 positions match TRBD1. This CDR3 is built from 15 residues. Germline V lookup: CDR1 SGHNT, CDR2 YYREEE (reference sequence). J lost 4 bases, V lost 3 bases, and 6 bases had no gene match. The CDR3 DNA reads TGTGCCAGCAGCTCCGAACAGGGGAATAATGAAAAACTGTTTTTT. Residues: CASSSEQGNNEKLFF.

The chain carries TRBV5-4 and TRBJ1-1; 8 bases are a match to TRBD1. Germline V lookup: CDR1 SGHNT, CDR2 YYREEE (reference sequence). This CDR3 contains 17 residues. Trimming removed 6 bases from V and 3 bases from J; junction bases left unmatched: 16. CDR3 in amino acids: CASIRAGGMVGDTEAFF. Written as DNA, the CDR3 is TGTGCCAGCATCAGGGCAGGGGGCATGGTGGGGGACACTGAAGCTTTCTTT.

This clone appeared once. The chain is built from TRBV5-1 and TRBJ2-5; TRBD2 matches 7 bases. The assigned J gene may be wrong: the sequence end matches TRBJ2-7 better. Per germline, CDR1 SGHRS and CDR2 YFSETQ. The CDR3 length is 16 residues. CDR3 in DNA: TGCGCCAGCAGCGCCGTTGCGGGAGCGAGCTCCTACGAGCAGTACTTC. Translation gives CASSAVAGASSYEQYF.

The chain couples TRBV6-4 to TRBJ2-2, with a weak D call TRBD1 (5 bases). V shed 7 bases and J shed 2 bases, with 11 bases lying between them. This CDR3 is 14 amino acids long. CDR1 and CDR2 (germline): MRHNA, SNTAGT. CDR3 in amino acids: CASKVQENTGELFF. The CDR3, as DNA: TGTGCCAGCAAAGTACAGGAAAACACCGGGGAGCTGTTTTTT.

This CDR3 reads CASSPGGSETQYF. The CDR3, as DNA: TGTGCCAGCAGCCCAGGGGGCTCAGAGACCCAGTACTTC. The rearrangement joins TRBV11-3 to TRBJ2-5; 8 nucleotides match TRBD1. The CDR3 runs to 13 residues. The trim removed 5 bases at V and 4 bases at J, leaving 3 bases unmatched. CDR1 is SGHNT and CDR2 is YENEEA in the germline V gene.

The chain uses TRBV19 and TRBJ2-5; D is possibly TRBD2 (6 bases). The J call may be wrong; the DNA end is better matched by TRBJ2-7. Germline CDR1 and CDR2: LNHDA and SQIVND (reference sequence). The CDR3 spans 14 residues. CDR3 nucleotides: TGTGCCAGTAGTATCCCGGGAGAGGGGTACGAGCAGTACTTC. This sequence encodes CASSIPGEGYEQYF.

V usage is TRBV7-8 and J usage is TRBJ1-2; D gene unclear. This CDR3 is built from 13 residues. The germline V and J ends were trimmed by 6 bases and 2 bases, with 10 bases remaining between them. From germline, CDR1 is SGHVS and CDR2 FQNEAQ. The CDR3: CASSFTVNYGYTF. The CDR3 DNA reads as TGTGCCAGCAGTTTTACAGTGAACTATGGCTACACCTTC. The entire variable domain, with the rest obtained from reference TRBV7-8 and TRBJ1-2, is as follows: GAGVSQSPRYKVAKRGQDVALRCDPISGHVSLFWYQQALGQGPEFLTYFQNEAQLDKSGLPSDRFFAERPEGSVSTLKIQRTQQEDSAVYLCASSFTVNYGYTFGSGTRLTVV.

V and J are TRBV6-1 and TRBJ2-1; perhaps TRBD2 as D (6 bases). The CDR3 extends over 15 amino acids. V lost 4 bases, J lost 5 bases, and 15 bases lay in between. Germline values: CDR1 MNHNS, CDR2 SASEGT. CDR3 coding DNA: TGTGCCAGCAGTGGGGGTAGCGGAAGCCACAATGAGCAGTTCTTC. Protein sequence: CASSGGSGSHNEQFF.

J is TRBJ2-1 and V is TRBV9; 7 nucleotides align to TRBD2. With 0 bases clipped from V and 6 bases from J, the junction kept 3 bases outside the gene matches. CDR1 SGDLS and CDR2 YYNGEE come from the germline V gene. CDR3 size: 14 residues. The chain's CDR3 is CASSVVPGGNEQFF. The CDR3 DNA reads as TGTGCCAGCAGCGTAGTTCCGGGGGGCAATGAGCAGTTCTTC.

This chain uses TRBV7-2 with TRBJ1-5; 8 bases map to TRBD1. Germline lookup yields CDR1 SGHTA and CDR2 FQGNSA. The CDR3 is 15 amino acids. The junction had 13 bases not matched to a gene; V was cut back by 8 bases and J by 7 bases. CDR3 loop: CASSRSQGAGQPQHF. As DNA, the CDR3 is TGTGCCAGCTCCCGATCCCAGGGGGCAGGGCAGCCCCAGCATTTT.

The chain recombines TRBV28 with TRBJ2-7; 10 bases are a match to TRBD1. Trimming at V came to 10 bases and at J to 2 bases, leaving 5 bases not matched to a gene. Germline V gives CDR1 MDHEN, CDR2 SYDVKM. CDR3 length equals 13 residues. The CDR3: CAIKTGGTYEQYF. CDR3 DNA: TGTGCCATTAAGACAGGGGGCACCTACGAGCAGTACTTC.

In its sample, this clone was seen once. The chain combines TRBV7-2 with TRBJ2-3; D is ambiguous. The CDR3 has 13 amino acids. Trimming stripped 4 bases from V and 4 bases from J, with 9 bases between. Germline V gives CDR1 SGHTA, CDR2 FQGNSA. The CDR3 coding sequence is TGTGCCAGCAGCTCCCCGTCCGCAGATACGCAGTATTTT. Translated, it gives CASSSPSADTQYF. The entire variable domain, with the rest obtained from reference TRBV7-2 and TRBJ2-3, is as follows: GAGVSQSPSNKVTEKGKDVELRCDPISGHTALYWYRQSLGQGLEFLIYFQGNSAPDKSGLPSDRFSAERTGGSVSTLTIQRTQQEDSAVYLCASSSPSADTQYFGPGTRLTVL.

This chain connects TRBV7-2 to TRBJ2-3, with D possibly TRBD2 on 6 matching bases. Trimming left V 1 base short and J 4 bases short, with 9 bases between. Germline CDR1 SGHTA, CDR2 FQGNSA. The CDR3 sequence is 14 residues long. The CDR3 here is CASSLVGTADTQYF. As DNA, the CDR3 is TGTGCCAGCAGCTTAGTGGGGACTGCAGATACGCAGTATTTT.

The V gene is TRBV4-2, the J gene TRBJ2-1; the D gene is possibly TRBD2 (6 bases). Germline loops: CDR1 LGHNA, CDR2 YNFKEQ. This CDR3 comprises 16 residues. V lost 4 bases and J lost 5, with 18 bases in between. The CDR3 protein is CASSRSFLAANNEQFF. In nucleotides, the CDR3 is TGTGCCAGCAGCCGGAGCTTCTTAGCGGCGAACAATGAGCAGTTCTTC.

This clone turned up a few times. The gene calls are TRBV7-8 and TRBJ1-1; D call uncertain. CDR3 length: 13 residues. Trimming shortened V by 5 bases and J by 4 bases, and 11 bases separated the two germline ends. CDR1 is SGHVS and CDR2 is FQNEAQ in the germline V gene. The CDR3 region is CASSQDRGTEAFF. The CDR3, as DNA: TGTGCCAGCAGCCAAGATCGGGGCACTGAAGCTTTCTTT. The full variable domain, with the rest looked up from reference TRBV7-8 and TRBJ1-1, is GAGVSQSPRYKVAKRGQDVALRCDPISGHVSLFWYQQALGQGPEFLTYFQNEAQLDKSGLPSDRFFAERPEGSVSTLKIQRTQQEDSAVYLCASSQDRGTEAFFGQGTRLTVV.

This chain connects TRBV29-1 to TRBJ2-1, with 9 bases lining up with TRBD2. J was trimmed by 4 bases and V by 7 bases; bases with no gene match: 8. The length of the CDR3 is 14 residues. Germline values: CDR1 SQVTM, CDR2 ANQGSEA. The CDR3 DNA follows: TGCAGCGGAAAACTAGCGGGCCTTTACAATGAGCAGTTCTTC. Translating it yields CSGKLAGLYNEQFF.